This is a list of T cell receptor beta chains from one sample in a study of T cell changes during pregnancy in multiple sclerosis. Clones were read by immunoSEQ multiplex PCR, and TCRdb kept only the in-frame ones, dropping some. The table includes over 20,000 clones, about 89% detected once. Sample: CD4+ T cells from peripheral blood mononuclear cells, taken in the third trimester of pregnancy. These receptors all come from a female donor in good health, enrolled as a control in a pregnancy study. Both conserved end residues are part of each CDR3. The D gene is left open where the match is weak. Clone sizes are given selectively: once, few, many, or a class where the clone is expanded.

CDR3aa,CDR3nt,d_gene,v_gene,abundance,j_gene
CASSSGQGAQGYGYTF,TGTGCCAGCAGTTCCGGACAGGGGGCGCAGGGGTATGGCTACACCTTC,TRBD1,TRBV28,NA,TRBJ1-2
CASSDWAGPKNTEAFF,TGTGCCAGCAGTGATTGGGCAGGTCCTAAGAACACTGAAGCTTTCTTT,NA,TRBV6-1,NA,TRBJ1-1
CASSFSRQTYEQYF,TGTGCCAGCAGCTTCTCCCGACAGACCTACGAGCAGTACTTC,NA,TRBV11-1,once,TRBJ2-7
CASSHNSGGRAVRTGELFF,TGCGCCAGCAGCCACAACTCTGGCGGGAGGGCCGTGCGGACCGGGGAGCTGTTTTTT,TRBD2,TRBV4-1,NA,TRBJ2-2
CASSQRTGLDSPLHF,TGTGCCAGCAGCCAAAGGACAGGGCTGGATTCACCCCTCCACTTT,TRBD1,TRBV11-2,NA,TRBJ1-6
CASSHDLGTGVQYF,TGCGCCAGCAGCCATGACCTGGGGACAGGGGTCCAGTATTTT,TRBD1,TRBV4-3,NA,TRBJ2-3
CASSLGSSDAAQYF,TGTGCCAGCAGCTTAGGATCGTCCGACGCGGCCCAGTACTTC,NA,TRBV11-3,NA,TRBJ2-5
CASTRIEGELFF,TGCGCCAGCACGCGGATTGAGGGGGAGCTGTTTTTT,NA,TRBV10-1,NA,TRBJ2-2
CASSFRRDSSYEQYF,TGTGCTAGCAGCTTTCGCCGGGACAGCTCCTACGAGCAGTACTTC,TRBD1,TRBV7-7,once,TRBJ2-7
CASSQAPGLAETQYF,TGTGCCAGCAGCCAAGCCCCGGGACTAGCGGAGACCCAGTACTTC,TRBD2,TRBV4-2,NA,TRBJ2-5
CASSQGLSYTF,TGTGCCAGCAGCCAAGGACTTAGCTACACCTTC,NA,TRBV7-9,NA,TRBJ1-2
CASSLYGLSARYEQYF,TGTGCCAGCAGTCTTTATGGTCTCTCCGCGCGCTACGAGCAGTACTTC,NA,TRBV28,NA,TRBJ2-7
CATIGVRTVNTGELFF,TGTGCCACCATAGGGGTTAGGACGGTGAACACCGGGGAGCTGTTTTTT,NA,TRBV10-3,NA,TRBJ2-2
CACPRGGFNGYTF,TGTGCCTGCCCCCGAGGGGGCTTTAATGGCTACACCTTC,TRBD1,TRBV30,once,TRBJ1-2
CASSNREKGVTIYF,TGCGCCAGCAGCAACAGGGAAAAGGGTGTCACCATATATTTT,NA,TRBV4-3,NA,TRBJ1-3
CASSLDSREYF,TGTGCCAGCAGTTTGGACAGCCGAGAGTATTTT,NA,TRBV28,NA,TRBJ2-3
CAITWTVDYGYTF,TGTGCCATCACTTGGACAGTCGACTATGGCTACACCTTC,NA,TRBV10-3,NA,TRBJ1-2
CASSPRTGLNEKLFF,TGTGCCAGCAGCCCGAGGACAGGCCTTAATGAAAAACTGTTTTTT,TRBD1,TRBV7-2,NA,TRBJ1-4
CASSDGATEAFF,TGCGCCAGCAGTGATGGGGCGACTGAAGCTTTCTTT,NA,TRBV10-1,NA,TRBJ1-1
CASSRTGRAGGNQPQHF,TGTGCCAGCAGCCGAACAGGGAGAGCTGGGGGCAATCAGCCCCAGCATTTT,NA,TRBV7-2,NA,TRBJ1-5
CATHPSEAYNEQFF,TGTGCCACCCACCCCTCAGAGGCCTACAATGAGCAGTTCTTC,NA,TRBV10-3,once,TRBJ2-1
CASSRDSSYNEQFF,TGCGCCAGCAGTAGGGACTCCTCCTACAATGAGCAGTTCTTC,NA,TRBV5-1,NA,TRBJ2-1
CASSPRGRGTSGKTGELFF,TGTGCCAGCAGCCCAAGGGGTCGCGGGACTAGCGGGAAGACCGGGGAGCTGTTTTTT,TRBD2,TRBV11-3,NA,TRBJ2-2
CASSRGTEQYF,TGCGCCAGCAGCCGTGGGACAGAGCAGTACTTC,NA,TRBV4-3,NA,TRBJ2-7
CSVAYRIATNEKLFF,TGCAGCGTTGCGTACAGAATTGCAACTAATGAAAAACTGTTTTTT,NA,TRBV29-1,NA,TRBJ1-4
CASSPGTGAEFSGANVLTF,TGTGCCAGCTCACCAGGGACAGGGGCGGAATTCTCTGGGGCCAACGTCCTGACTTTC,TRBD1,TRBV18,NA,TRBJ2-6
CATTKDREANTGELFF,TGTGCGACTACCAAGGATCGGGAGGCAAACACCGGGGAGCTGTTTTTT,TRBD2,TRBV7-2,NA,TRBJ2-2
CASSLGGGTYEQYF,TGTGCCAGCAGCTTAGGGGGGGGGACCTACGAGCAGTACTTC,TRBD2,TRBV11-2,NA,TRBJ2-7
CASSQERLAGVTYEQYF,TGCGCCAGCAGCCAAGAACGACTAGCGGGAGTAACCTACGAGCAGTACTTC,TRBD2,TRBV4-1,NA,TRBJ2-7
CASSLAGGRINEQFF,TGTGCCAGCAGCCTAGCGGGAGGAAGGATCAATGAGCAGTTCTTC,TRBD2,TRBV5-4,NA,TRBJ2-1
CASSFVTGEVGYTF,TGTGCCAGCAGCTTCGTCACAGGTGAAGTGGGCTACACCTTC,NA,TRBV28,NA,TRBJ1-2
CASSLNRIPTSGSYEQYF,TGTGCCAGCAGCTTAAACAGGATACCGACTAGCGGCTCCTACGAGCAGTACTTC,TRBD2,TRBV11-2,NA,TRBJ2-7
CASSRKTGSLSSGNTIYF,TGTGCCAGCAGTCGAAAGACAGGGAGCCTGAGCTCTGGAAACACCATATATTTT,TRBD1,TRBV28,NA,TRBJ1-3
CASSAPRATNEKLFF,TGTGCCAGCAGTGCCCCGAGAGCAACTAATGAAAAACTGTTTTTT,NA,TRBV6-1,NA,TRBJ1-4
CASRLSGTGGFRVNSPLHF,TGTGCCAGCAGATTATCCGGGACAGGGGGTTTTCGTGTTAATTCACCCCTCCACTTT,TRBD1,TRBV5-4,NA,TRBJ1-6
CATSRVAGGYEQYF,TGTGCCACCAGCAGAGTGGCAGGGGGCTACGAGCAGTACTTC,TRBD1,TRBV15,NA,TRBJ2-7
CASSLTPPPSGGSTDTQYF,TGTGCCAGCAGCTTAACGCCCCCTCCTAGCGGGGGTTCCACAGATACGCAGTATTTT,TRBD2,TRBV7-3,NA,TRBJ2-3
CASSTGTSGSWYNEQFF,TGCGCCAGCAGCACAGGGACTAGCGGGAGTTGGTACAATGAGCAGTTCTTC,TRBD2,TRBV5-1,NA,TRBJ2-1
CASSPQTVEETQYF,TGTGCCAGCAGCCCTCAGACGGTGGAGGAGACCCAGTACTTC,NA,TRBV7-9,NA,TRBJ2-5
CASSLVAESYEQYF,TGTGCCAGCAGCTTAGTGGCGGAGTCCTACGAGCAGTACTTC,NA,TRBV7-2,NA,TRBJ2-7
CASSSDLAEAFF,TGTGCCAGCAGTTCAGACTTGGCTGAAGCTTTCTTT,NA,TRBV27,few,TRBJ1-1
CASSFSPLVNSPLHF,TGTGCCAGCAGTTTCAGTCCGCTGGTAAATTCACCCCTCCACTTT,NA,TRBV27,once,TRBJ1-6
CASSPGHSNQPQHF,TGTGCCAGCAGTCCAGGCCATAGCAATCAGCCCCAGCATTTT,NA,TRBV6-1,NA,TRBJ1-5
CASSTRGEGSPLHF,TGCGCCAGCAGCACCCGGGGAGAGGGTTCACCCCTCCACTTT,NA,TRBV5-1,NA,TRBJ1-6
CASRVGQGAVNEQFF,TGTGCCAGCAGGGTGGGACAGGGGGCTGTAAATGAGCAGTTCTTC,TRBD1,TRBV6-1,NA,TRBJ2-1
CASRTGEGETQYF,TGTGCCTCCCGTACGGGGGAGGGAGAGACCCAGTACTTC,TRBD2,TRBV10-3,NA,TRBJ2-5
CASSLAGRGWDEQFF,TGCGCCAGCAGCTTGGCCGGGAGGGGTTGGGATGAGCAGTTCTTC,TRBD2,TRBV5-1,NA,TRBJ2-1
CASSKTGGINQPQHF,TGTGCCAGTAGTAAGACAGGGGGGATCAATCAGCCCCAGCATTTT,TRBD1,TRBV19,NA,TRBJ1-5
CASSQTPGNTGELFF,TGTGCCAGCAGCCAAACCCCGGGGAACACCGGGGAGCTGTTTTTT,NA,TRBV2,NA,TRBJ2-2